Following are 18 T cell receptor beta chains from one sample sequenced in a study of shared clonotypes between healthy human individuals. Clones were read by immunoSEQ multiplex PCR, and TCRdb kept only the in-frame ones, dropping some. The sample shows about 560,000 clones, around three quarters of them seen only once. The sequenced sample consisted of PBMCs. All receptors come from a woman aged 40 to 49 in good health. Some clones in this sample may be carry-over from other donors' samples.

The rearrangement links TRBV7-9 to TRBJ2-1; 10 bases match TRBD2. CDR1 is SEHNR, CDR2 FQNEAQ, per germline (reference sequence). The trim removed 5 bases at V and 6 bases at J, leaving 7 bases unmatched. The CDR3 is 15 amino acids. The DNA for the CDR3 is TGTGCCAGCAGCCCCTGGATAGCGGGAGGCAATGAGCAGTTCTTC. Translating it yields CASSPWIAGGNEQFF.

The V call is TRBV6-5, the J call TRBJ2-5, with 9 bases lining up with TRBD2. This CDR3 is 15 amino acids long. V was clipped by 4 bases and J by 5 bases; unmatched bases: 8. The germline V gene has CDR1 MNHEY and CDR2 SVGAGI. DNA for the CDR3: TGTGCCAGCAGTTCTGCGGGAGGGACGGGGGAGACCCAGTACTTC. Translating gives CASSSAGGTGETQYF.

In this sample, this clone turned up once. This sequence joins TRBV28 and TRBJ2-1; the D call may be TRBD1 or TRBD2 (5 bases each). V lost 1 base, J lost 7 bases, and 14 bases lay in between. Germline lookup yields CDR1 MDHEN and CDR2 SYDVKM. CDR3 length: 15 amino acids. This chain's CDR3 is CASSLFTTGGNEQFF. Here the CDR3 DNA reads TGTGCCAGCAGTTTATTTACGACTGGGGGAAATGAGCAGTTCTTC.

This clone has a single count. The V gene is TRBV28, the J gene TRBJ1-2; 8 bases are a match to TRBD1. The CDR3 spans 14 residues. Germline V gene data show CDR1 as MDHEN and CDR2 as SYDVKM. With V trimmed by 6 bases and J by 11 bases, 14 bases remained unmatched. The CDR3 loop is CASSTQGASRWYTF. In nucleotides, the CDR3 is TGTGCCAGCAGCACCCAGGGGGCAAGTAGGTGGTACACCTTC.

The V gene is TRBV5-5, the J gene TRBJ2-5; D possibly corresponds to TRBD1 (5 bases). The germline gives CDR1 SGHKS, CDR2 YYEKEE (reference sequence). Between the trimmed V and J ends, which lost 4 bases and 5 bases, there was a span of 21 bases. The CDR3 is 16 residues long. CDR3 coding DNA: TGTGCCAGCAGCCCAGGGTGGCAGGTTGGAGCGGAGACCCAGTACTTC. Its protein is CASSPGWQVGAETQYF. Using reference TRBV5-5 and TRBJ2-5 for the parts outside the CDR3, the full variable domain is DAGVTQSPTHLIKTRGQQVTLRCSPISGHKSVSWYQQVLGQGPQFIFQYYEKEERGRGNFPDRFSARQFPNYSSELNVNALLLGDSALYLCASSPGWQVGAETQYFGPGTRLLVL.

This sequence joins TRBV7-8 and TRBJ1-5; 7 positions match TRBD1. Unmatched junction bases numbered 7, after V lost 4 bases and J lost 4 bases. The CDR3 extends over 15 amino acids. Germline CDR1 and CDR2: SGHVS and FQNEAQ. CDR3 sequence: CASSSYDRVNQPQHF. DNA of the CDR3: TGTGCCAGCAGCTCGTACGACAGGGTAAATCAGCCCCAGCATTTT.

Only a few counts were recorded for this clone. This rearrangement joins TRBV6-4 to TRBJ2-1; 12 bases are shared with TRBD1. Germline V gives CDR1 MRHNA, CDR2 SNTAGT. This CDR3 has 16 residues. The V gene end was trimmed by 3 bases and the J gene end by 5 bases; junction bases not matched to a gene: 5. The CDR3, as DNA: TGTGCCAGCAGTGATGGGACAGGGGGCGCGAACAATGAGCAGTTCTTC. It translates to CASSDGTGGANNEQFF.

J is TRBJ2-7 and V is TRBV5-1; 8 bases are shared with TRBD1. The germline V gene has CDR1 SGHRS and CDR2 YFSETQ. V was clipped by 6 bases and J by 4 bases; unmatched bases: 18. The CDR3 totals 17 residues. The CDR3 DNA is TGCGCCAGCACCCTACGTCCGGGACAGGACCTTCCATACGAGCAGTACTTC. Protein: CASTLRPGQDLPYEQYF.

The V and J genes are TRBV27 and TRBJ2-5; 11 positions match TRBD1. The trim removed 5 bases at V and 4 bases at J, leaving 6 bases unmatched. The germline V gene has CDR1 MNHEY and CDR2 SMNVEV (reference sequence). This CDR3 region has 15 residues. The CDR3 is CASSPGTGGRETQYF. CDR3 in DNA: TGTGCCAGCAGTCCCGGGACAGGGGGTCGAGAGACCCAGTACTTC.

The rearrangement links TRBV5-1 to TRBJ2-7; unclear D gene. V was cut by 0 bases and J by 6 bases, with 10 bases left in between. From germline, CDR1 is SGHRS and CDR2 YFSETQ. The CDR3 is 13 amino acids. The CDR3 here is CASSLEGWSEQYF. The CDR3 DNA reads as TGCGCCAGCAGCTTGGAAGGATGGTCCGAGCAGTACTTC.

Of note for this clone: The sample has other DNA sequences that encode this CDR3 too. The chain carries TRBV18 and TRBJ2-5; maybe TRBD2 (6 bases). This CDR3 is built from 14 residues. With 3 bases removed from V and 2 bases from J, the gap between germline ends came to 10 bases. Germline CDR1 reads KGHSH; CDR2 reads LQKENI. CDR3 DNA: TGTGCCAGCTCACCGGGGGGAGGACAAGAGACCCAGTACTTC. Translation: CASSPGGGQETQYF.

V gene TRBV7-8 combines with J gene TRBJ1-1; D not resolved. The CDR3 has 18 residues. The germline V gene encodes CDR1 SGHVS and CDR2 FQNEAQ. V lost 1 base and J lost 1, with 19 bases in between. The CDR3, as DNA: TGTGCCAGCAGCTTAGGGGTGGACGCAGGCAGGAGGAACACTGAAGCTTTCTTT. Its protein product is CASSLGVDAGRRNTEAFF.

In its sample, this clone was seen a few times. A read error is the likely source, as a far larger clone sits one nucleotide away. The same CDR3 arises from other DNA sequences in this sample as well. The rearrangement joins TRBV7-9 to TRBJ1-5; 8 bases are a match to TRBD1. V lost 5 bases and J lost 5; bases outside the gene matches: 2. The germline gives CDR1 SEHNR, CDR2 FQNEAQ (reference sequence). CDR3 size: 13 residues. In nucleotides, the CDR3 is TGTGCCAGCAGCCTACAGGGGGATCAGCCCCAGCATTTT. Encoded protein: CASSLQGDQPQHF. The full variable domain, completed using reference TRBV7-9 and TRBJ1-5, is DTGVSQNPRHKITKRGQNVTFRCDPISEHNRLYWYRQTLGQGPEFLTYFQNEAQLEKSRLLSDRFSAERPKGSFSTLEIQRTEQGDSAMYLCASSLQGDQPQHFGDGTRLSIL.

This clone was observed many times. The chain couples TRBV30 to TRBJ2-5, with TRBD1 matching over 12 bases. CDR1 GTSNPN and CDR2 SVGIG come from the germline V gene (reference sequence). The length of the CDR3 is 19 residues. Losses at the gene ends were 0 bases for V and 1 base for J; bases not matched to a gene: 12. CDR3 protein: CAWSVLKKGQGAGQETQYF. The CDR3 region has the DNA TGTGCCTGGAGTGTACTGAAAAAGGGACAGGGGGCGGGCCAAGAGACCCAGTACTTC.

DNA for the CDR3: TGTGCCAGCAGCCTGCCCGGGACAGGGTCGTTTAACTATGGCTACACCTTC. This translates into CASSLPGTGSFNYGYTF. This rearrangement joins TRBV28 to TRBJ1-2, with 9 bases matching TRBD1. With 6 bases clipped from V and 1 base from J, the junction kept 12 bases outside the gene matches. The CDR3 spans 17 residues. Germline values: CDR1 MDHEN, CDR2 SYDVKM.

CDR3 protein: CSVDRNGDQETQYF. The DNA for the CDR3 is TGCAGCGTTGATAGAAACGGGGACCAAGAGACCCAGTACTTC. The chain employs TRBV29-1 and TRBJ2-5, with D tentatively TRBD2 (5 bases). With 3 bases removed from V and 0 bases from J, the gap between germline ends came to 11 bases. CDR3 size: 14 residues. Germline CDR1 and CDR2: SQVTM and ANQGSEA. Using reference TRBV29-1 and TRBJ2-5 for the parts outside the CDR3, the full variable domain is SAVISQKPSRDICQRGTSLTIQCQVDSQVTMMFWYRQQPGQSLTLIATANQGSEATYESGFVIDKFPISRPNLTFSTLTVSNMSPEDSSIYLCSVDRNGDQETQYFGPGTRLLVL.

A few counts support this clone. This chain joins TRBV7-3 and TRBJ2-7; no reliable D call. CDR1 and CDR2 from the germline V gene are SGHTA and FQGTGA. The CDR3 is made up of 13 amino acids. Trimming pared 5 bases from V and 7 bases from J, leaving 15 bases between. CDR3 sequence: CASSPGPGREQYF. The CDR3 DNA sequence: TGTGCCAGCAGCCCTGGGCCCGGACGGGAGCAGTACTTC.

The V call is TRBV15, the J call TRBJ1-2, with D perhaps TRBD1 (5 bases). V lost 1 base and J 6 bases, leaving 12 bases between the germline ends. Germline V gene sequence: CDR1 LNHNV, CDR2 YYDKDF (reference sequence). CDR3 length: 14 residues. The CDR3 loop reads CATSRGKGVDGYTF. The CDR3 DNA is TGTGCCACCAGCAGAGGTAAAGGGGTGGATGGCTACACCTTC.